The next 13 T cell receptor beta chains were all read from a single sample in a study of T cell responses to AZD1222 COVID-19 vaccine. Data came from immunoSEQ multiplex PCR; TCRdb stores just in-frame clones and leaves some out. The data show tens of thousands of clones, approximately 80% seen once. The sequencing used peripheral blood, collected on day 0 of MenACWY control vaccination. The origin of the receptors is an adult in good health.

The chain uses TRBV20-1 and TRBJ2-7; TRBD2 agrees at 13 bases. Germline V lookup: CDR1 DFQATT, CDR2 SNEGSKA (reference sequence). The CDR3 loop spans 16 amino acids. V shed 3 bases and J 5 bases; nucleotides not matched to a gene: 10. The CDR3 DNA follows: TGCAGTGCTAGTACCTTCAGACTAGCGGGAGGCCACGAGCAGTACTTC. Translating it yields CSASTFRLAGGHEQYF.

The chain is built from TRBV5-1 and TRBJ1-3; D ambiguous. This CDR3 is built from 13 residues. The V gene's germline CDR1 is SGHRS and CDR2 YFSETQ. V lost 0 bases, J lost 2 bases, and 3 bases lay in between. CDR3: CASSLEAGNTIYF. The CDR3 region has the DNA TGCGCCAGCAGCTTGGAGGCTGGAAACACCATATATTTT.

This clone was found a few times. Distinct nucleotide sequences in the sample also encode this CDR3. The V gene is TRBV19, the J gene TRBJ1-1; D is uncertain. The V gene's germline CDR1 is LNHDA and CDR2 SQIVND (reference sequence). This CDR3 contains 13 residues. V lost 3 bases and J lost 1, with 6 bases in between. The CDR3 DNA is TGTGCCAGTAGTATGTCGGGGAACACTGAAGCTTTCTTT. This codes for CASSMSGNTEAFF.

The rearrangement joins TRBV5-1 to TRBJ1-1; 8 nucleotides agree with TRBD1. Trimming removed 4 bases from V and 1 base from J; junction bases left unmatched: 12. Germline V lookup: CDR1 SGHRS, CDR2 YFSETQ. CDR3 length: 17 amino acids. In DNA, the CDR3 is TGCGCCAGCAGCCAAACCGGGACAGGACGTCGGAACACTGAAGCTTTCTTT. Protein sequence: CASSQTGTGRRNTEAFF.

The rearrangement joins TRBV30 to TRBJ2-4, with D hard to call. The CDR3 length is 14 residues. Germline CDR1 and CDR2: GTSNPN and SVGIG (reference sequence). V lost 0 bases and J 7 bases, leaving 13 bases between the germline ends. The CDR3 loop is CAWSVLAGGNIQYF. The CDR3 DNA follows: TGTGCCTGGAGTGTTTTGGCAGGTGGGAACATTCAGTACTTC.

This clone was seen a few times. The chain couples TRBV5-4 to TRBJ1-1, with 12 bases matching TRBD1. With V trimmed by 3 bases and J by 2 bases, 5 bases remained unmatched. CDR3 length: 16 amino acids. Germline values: CDR1 SGHNT, CDR2 YYREEE (reference sequence). CDR3 sequence reads: CASSSGQGAKNTEAFF. As DNA, the CDR3 is TGTGCCAGCAGCTCGGGACAGGGGGCGAAAAACACTGAAGCTTTCTTT.

The chain combines TRBV9 with TRBJ2-3, with 9 positions matching TRBD1. With 2 bases clipped from V and 6 bases from J, the junction kept 13 bases outside the gene matches. The CDR3 length is 17 residues. The germline V gene has CDR1 SGDLS and CDR2 YYNGEE. This CDR3 is CASSVGGTGPLMDTQYF. CDR3 in DNA: TGTGCCAGCAGCGTTGGAGGGACAGGGCCCCTAATGGATACGCAGTATTTT.

This chain connects TRBV7-7 to TRBJ2-2; 13 nucleotides agree with TRBD2. This CDR3 has 16 residues. After removal of 3 bases from V and 6 bases from J, the junction contained 4 bases not matched to a gene. Germline V lookup: CDR1 SSHAT, CDR2 FNYEAQ (reference sequence). CDR3 in amino acids: CASSLGGLAGAGELFF. DNA for the CDR3: TGTGCCAGCAGCTTGGGAGGACTAGCGGGAGCCGGGGAGCTGTTTTTT.

This clone was seen only a few times. This chain links TRBV29-1 with TRBJ2-1; D call uncertain. CDR1 SQVTM and CDR2 ANQGSEA come from the germline V gene. The CDR3 is 12 residues long. Trimming shortened V by 6 bases and J by 2 bases, and 8 bases separated the two germline ends. This chain's CDR3 is CSVDGTYNEQFF. The CDR3 DNA follows: TGCAGCGTCGACGGAACCTACAATGAGCAGTTCTTC.

V is TRBV10-1 and J is TRBJ1-5, with D possibly TRBD1 on 6 matching bases. Trimming shortened V by 3 bases and J by 6 bases, and 9 bases separated the two germline ends. Germline CDR1 reads WNHNN; CDR2 reads SYGVQD (reference sequence). The CDR3 contains 13 residues. CDR3 in DNA: TGCGCCAGCAGTGACAGGGGATTTCAGCCCCAGCATTTT. As protein: CASSDRGFQPQHF.

The chain combines TRBV7-2 with TRBJ1-4; D remains unclear. Germline assignment: CDR1 SGHTA and CDR2 FQGNSA. Trimming removed 5 bases at V and 4 bases at J, with 17 bases between. There are 16 residues in the CDR3. CDR3 residues: CASSPSVFLSNEKLFF. CDR3 nucleotide sequence: TGTGCCAGCAGCCCCTCCGTATTTTTGAGTAATGAAAAACTGTTTTTT.

The table lists this clone with a count of one. The gene calls are TRBV5-4 and TRBJ1-4; D is unclear. V was clipped by 0 bases and J by 7 bases, with 13 bases between them. Germline V gene data show CDR1 as SGHNT and CDR2 as YYREEE (reference sequence). This CDR3 comprises 15 residues. The CDR3 DNA reads as TGTGCCAGCAGCTTGGCAGGAGGGCTTGGTGAAAAACTGTTTTTT. Translating it yields CASSLAGGLGEKLFF.

The V call is TRBV29-1, the J call TRBJ1-1; no clear D gene. The ends were cut back, 5 bases at V and 2 bases at J, with 12 bases in the middle. The CDR3 runs to 13 residues. Germline V gene data show CDR1 as SQVTM and CDR2 as ANQGSEA. CDR3 nucleotide sequence: TGCAGCGTTTCCTTTGGACTCAACACTGAAGCTTTCTTT. Translation: CSVSFGLNTEAFF.